This paragraph covers one T cell receptor beta chain sequence. Authors' analysis steps: From reference gene primer amplification, estimates of nucleated cell counts were derived. Here immunoSEQ multiplex PCR was the method, and the copy in TCRdb shows in-frame clones only, minus some. Clone size and the V and J calls come from that table; the DNA yielded D and trimming. The sample includes 90,000 to 110,000 clones, approximately 85% of them seen just once. The V gene end was trimmed by 1 base and the J gene end by 0 bases; junction bases not matched to a gene: 7. The V gene's germline CDR1 is SGHRS and CDR2 YFSETQ. The CDR3 is made up of 17 amino acids. These data belong to a study of blood T cell repertoires in COVID-19.

Source material: peripheral blood. The J gene is TRBJ1-3, the V gene TRBV5-1; 7 bases are a match to TRBD1. This sequence originates from a man in his forties or fifties with acute or convalescent COVID-19. In DNA, the CDR3 is TGCGCCAGCAGCTTGCGAGACAGGGCCAGCTCTGGAAACACCATATATTTT. This encodes CASSLRDRASSGNTIYF.